These T cell receptor beta chains were read from a single sample in a study of blood T cells in healthy people across ages. TCRdb called the 5' RACE reads again in MiXCR, with one record for every CDR3 protein. The table includes about 640,000 distinct CDR3 sequences, under 65% detected once. Sequences were obtained from blood. All receptors come from a man aged 55 to 70 in good health. Each CDR3 is given with its conserved first and last residue. The D gene is left open where the match is weak. Some rows mark clone size as missing; the rest say once, few, many or name a class of expanded clone.

j_call: TRBJ2-1; clone_size: -; d_call: TRBD2; v_call: TRBV29-1; cdr3_nt: TGCAGCGCCCGGACTAGCGGGGGATACGATGAGCAGTTCTTC; cdr3_aa: CSARTSGGYDEQFF
j_call: TRBJ2-1; clone_size: -; d_call: -; v_call: TRBV10-3; cdr3_nt: TGTGCCATCAGTGAAGCAGGGCCGAGCAATGAGCAGTTCTTC; cdr3_aa: CAISEAGPSNEQFF
j_call: TRBJ1-2; clone_size: -; d_call: -; v_call: TRBV9; cdr3_nt: TGTGCCAGCAGCGGGATGACAGAGGGCTACACCTTC; cdr3_aa: CASSGMTEGYTF
j_call: TRBJ2-5; clone_size: few; d_call: TRBD2; v_call: TRBV28; cdr3_nt: TGTGCCAGCAGTTCACAGCGGGGGACCCAGTACTTC; cdr3_aa: CASSSQRGTQYF
j_call: TRBJ1-1; clone_size: -; d_call: TRBD1; v_call: TRBV3-1; cdr3_nt: TGTGCCAGCAGCCAAGATGTTCGGACAGGGGTCGGCACTGAAGCTTTCTTT; cdr3_aa: CASSQDVRTGVGTEAFF
j_call: TRBJ1-2; clone_size: once; d_call: TRBD1; v_call: TRBV7-9; cdr3_nt: TGTGCCAGCAGCTTAGCGGGGACAGCCGCGGGCTACACCTTC; cdr3_aa: CASSLAGTAAGYTF
j_call: TRBJ2-1; clone_size: few; d_call: -; v_call: TRBV7-9; cdr3_nt: TGTGCCAGCAACACTTGGAGGGGGGGCGTTAATGAGCAGTTCTTC; cdr3_aa: CASNTWRGGVNEQFF
j_call: TRBJ2-5; clone_size: -; d_call: -; v_call: TRBV3-1; cdr3_nt: TGTGCCAGCAGCCAACTTTGGGGAGCCACCAACATAGAGACCCAGTACTTC; cdr3_aa: CASSQLWGATNIETQYF
j_call: TRBJ2-1; clone_size: -; d_call: -; v_call: TRBV6-2/TRBV6-3; cdr3_nt: TGTGCCAGCAGTTATCGGGGGCAGCTCTCCTACAATGAGCAGTTCTTC; cdr3_aa: CASSYRGQLSYNEQFF
j_call: TRBJ2-3; clone_size: -; d_call: -; v_call: TRBV21-1; cdr3_nt: TGTGCCAGCAGCAAACGACGATTTAGCGGGGTGGGAGATACGCAGTATTTT; cdr3_aa: CASSKRRFSGVGDTQYF
j_call: TRBJ1-1; clone_size: -; d_call: -; v_call: TRBV6-1; cdr3_nt: TGTGCCTCGAAGGAGGGATTGAACACTGAAGCTTTCTTT; cdr3_aa: CASKEGLNTEAFF
j_call: TRBJ2-7; clone_size: -; d_call: TRBD2; v_call: TRBV7-2; cdr3_nt: TGTGCCAGCAGCTTAGGGGCTAGCGGGGGGGCCTACGAGCAGTACTTC; cdr3_aa: CASSLGASGGAYEQYF
j_call: TRBJ2-6; clone_size: few; d_call: TRBD1; v_call: TRBV10-3; cdr3_nt: TGTGCCATCAGTGAGTCCCGGGACAGGGCCTCGGGTGGGGCCAACGTCCTGACTTTC; cdr3_aa: CAISESRDRASGGANVLTF
j_call: TRBJ2-7; clone_size: -; d_call: TRBD2; v_call: TRBV9; cdr3_nt: TGTGCCAGCAGCGAGGGACTAGCGGGTATACATGAGCAGTACTTC; cdr3_aa: CASSEGLAGIHEQYF
j_call: TRBJ2-2; clone_size: few; d_call: TRBD2; v_call: TRBV7-2; cdr3_nt: TGTGCCAGCAGCCCACACGGGACTAGCGGGGCCACCGGGGAGCTGTTTTTT; cdr3_aa: CASSPHGTSGATGELFF
j_call: TRBJ2-5; clone_size: -; d_call: TRBD2; v_call: TRBV28; cdr3_nt: TGTGTCAGCAGTTTAGTAGCGGGGGTGGTAGAGACCCAGTACTTC; cdr3_aa: CVSSLVAGVVETQYF
j_call: TRBJ1-2; clone_size: -; d_call: -; v_call: TRBV3-1; cdr3_nt: TGTGCCAGCAGCCAGGGGCTGGGCTATGGCTACACCTTC; cdr3_aa: CASSQGLGYGYTF
j_call: TRBJ2-6; clone_size: -; d_call: -; v_call: TRBV2; cdr3_nt: TGTGCCAGCAGTGAACTACGGGGAAGCTCTGGGGCCAACGTCCTGACTTTC; cdr3_aa: CASSELRGSSGANVLTF
j_call: TRBJ2-3; clone_size: many; d_call: -; v_call: TRBV20-1; cdr3_nt: TGCAGTGCTAGGGTGGCAGATACGCAGTATTTT; cdr3_aa: CSARVADTQYF
j_call: TRBJ2-1; clone_size: few; d_call: TRBD2; v_call: TRBV10-3; cdr3_nt: TGTGCCATCAGGTCGCGGGGGGCGACCAATGAGCAGTTCTTC; cdr3_aa: CAIRSRGATNEQFF
j_call: TRBJ1-4; clone_size: -; d_call: TRBD1; v_call: TRBV18; cdr3_nt: TGTGCCAGCTCACCATCGACAGGGACGGCAACTAATGAAAAACTGTTTTTT; cdr3_aa: CASSPSTGTATNEKLFF
j_call: TRBJ2-1; clone_size: few; d_call: TRBD1; v_call: TRBV7-2; cdr3_nt: TGTGCCAGCAGCCCGACAGGGAGAAGGTCCTACAATGAGCAGTTCTTC; cdr3_aa: CASSPTGRRSYNEQFF
j_call: TRBJ2-1; clone_size: -; d_call: -; v_call: TRBV11-2; cdr3_nt: TGTGCCAGCAGCTTAAGGGCACTCCAATACAATGAGCAGTTCTTC; cdr3_aa: CASSLRALQYNEQFF
j_call: TRBJ2-5; clone_size: -; d_call: TRBD2; v_call: TRBV4-1; cdr3_nt: TGCGCCAGCAGCCAAGCCCTCAGCGGGGGCCATACTAGGGAGACCCAGTACTTC; cdr3_aa: CASSQALSGGHTRETQYF
j_call: TRBJ2-3; clone_size: -; d_call: -; v_call: TRBV7-9; cdr3_nt: TGTGCCAGCAGCTGGACTGTCTCTGGCACAGATACGCAGTATTTT; cdr3_aa: CASSWTVSGTDTQYF
j_call: TRBJ2-7; clone_size: -; d_call: TRBD2; v_call: TRBV5-1; cdr3_nt: TGCGCCAGCAGCGATAGCGGGGGGCCCTACGAGCAGTACTTC; cdr3_aa: CASSDSGGPYEQYF
j_call: TRBJ2-1; clone_size: -; d_call: -; v_call: TRBV20-1; cdr3_nt: TGCAGTGCGAGTAGGCCTCACGACTCCTACAATGAGCAGTTCTTC; cdr3_aa: CSASRPHDSYNEQFF
j_call: TRBJ2-1; clone_size: few; d_call: TRBD1; v_call: TRBV7-8; cdr3_nt: TGTGCCAGCAGCTTAGTCAGGGGGAGCTCCTACAATGAGCAGTTCTTC; cdr3_aa: CASSLVRGSSYNEQFF
j_call: TRBJ1-3; clone_size: -; d_call: -; v_call: TRBV3-1; cdr3_nt: TGTGCCAGCAGCCAAAGGGGGACACCTTCTGGAAACACCATATATTTT; cdr3_aa: CASSQRGTPSGNTIYF
j_call: TRBJ1-6; clone_size: -; d_call: -; v_call: TRBV20-1; cdr3_nt: TGCAGTGCGAGACCTCCGGGACAAAGCTCCTATAATTCACCCCTCCACTTT; cdr3_aa: CSARPPGQSSYNSPLHF
j_call: TRBJ2-5; clone_size: -; d_call: -; v_call: TRBV20-1; cdr3_nt: TGCAGTGCTAGAGGGGTTGGAAGAGCGGGCAGCCAAGAGACCCAGTACTTC; cdr3_aa: CSARGVGRAGSQETQYF
j_call: TRBJ2-5; clone_size: once; d_call: TRBD1; v_call: TRBV11-3; cdr3_nt: TGTGCCAGCAGCCTCCAGACAGGGGAAGAGACCCAGTACTTC; cdr3_aa: CASSLQTGEETQYF